This TCR beta chain originates from a study of shared clonotypes between healthy human individuals. Profiling relied on immunoSEQ multiplex PCR, and the TCRdb table lists in-frame clones only, not all of them. The table includes about 1.1 million clones, approximately 77% detected once. This CDR3 spans 19 amino acids. The V and J ends lost 1 base and 4 bases, in that order; junction bases with no gene match: 16. It was into CD45RA+ naive and CD45RA-negative memory subsets that the CD4+ cells were split. The receptor comes from a man aged 18 to 30 in good health. Some clones in this sample may be carry-over from other donors' samples. Sequencing was carried out using memory CD4+ T cells from PBMCs. Described subset: CD45RA-negative fraction. This chain joins TRBV23-1 and TRBJ2-7; 10 nucleotides line up with TRBD2. Being an ORF, TRBV23-1 has a function that is uncertain. For the CDR3, the DNA is TGCGCCAGCAGTCAATTCGCAGGGAGGAGCGGGAGGGCCGGTTACGAGCAGTACTTC. This gives the protein CASSQFAGRSGRAGYEQYF.